The sequence of this T cell receptor beta chain was determined in a study of blood T cells in healthy people across ages. The second PCR ran about 6 to 11 cycles with a sample-barcoded 5' primer and J-beta primers. Tags on each cDNA molecule came from a template-switch adaptor with 12 random nucleotides. TCRdb reprocessed the 5' RACE reads with MiXCR, giving one entry per CDR3 protein. The sample records hundreds of thousands of distinct CDR3 sequences, over 45% being singletons. The CDR3 loop spans 13 amino acids. V lost 6 bases and J lost 4; bases outside the gene matches: 0. A few counts support this clonotype. RNA extraction gave at least 5 micrograms of total RNA per sample.

The clonotype originates from a man aged 25 to 40 in good health. Sequenced sample: blood. V is TRBV12-3 or TRBV12-4 and J is TRBJ2-3; 11 bases fit TRBD1. The CDR3 protein is CASRGQGADTQYF. For the CDR3, the DNA is TGTGCCAGCAGGGGACAGGGGGCAGATACGCAGTATTTT.